The entry below describes one T cell receptor beta chain. The germline CDR1 and CDR2 sequences are MNHEY and SMNVEV (reference sequence). This CDR3 has 11 residues. Trimming took 4 bases from V and 7 from J, leaving 4 bases between them. The repertoire was sequenced with immunoSEQ multiplex PCR; TCRdb's copy has only in-frame clones and lacks some. The data hold tens of thousands of clones, with approximately 89% observed a single time. Blood was sampled at baseline, cycle 4 day 1, and cycle 7 day 1. The data are from a study of OX40 agonist ivuxolimab in advanced cancers. Whole-study context: Patients took ivuxolimab, an agonistic anti-OX40 (CD134) antibody.

The source was CD4+ or CD8+ T cells sorted from blood, collected in a trial of the OX40 agonist ivuxolimab. This TCR was recovered from an adult with an advanced solid tumor such as melanoma, head and neck, liver or kidney cancer. The chain combines TRBV27 with TRBJ2-2; unclear D gene. The CDR3 nucleotides read TGTGCCAGCAGTTCCGGCGGGGAGCTGTTTTTT. Its translation: CASSSGGELFF.